This T cell receptor beta chain derives from a study of neurological immune-mediated disorders. Points from the study as a whole: The repertoires of 18 of 34 multiple sclerosis patients were placed by phylogenetic grouping in a single related-CDR3 cluster, which may be a signature.

Trimming stripped 0 bases from V and 8 bases from J, with 12 bases between. Germline CDR1 SGHRS, CDR2 YFSETQ. This CDR3 region has 15 residues. This clonotype was counted many times. Its specificity is not known. Synthesis of cDNA was carried out by template-switch 5'RACE. The reaction used 10-nucleotide random UMIs. TCRdb reanalysed the 5' RACE reads using MiXCR and keeps one entry per CDR3 protein. Among around 30,000 distinct CDR3 sequences, roughly 2.5% were seen once, and the ten largest hold approximately 2.2%. Sequences were obtained from PBMCs. The gene calls are TRBV5-1 and TRBJ1-6, with D unclear. The clonotype was recovered from a woman aged 50 to 60 with multiple sclerosis. CDR3 sequence: CASSLDTAPDSPLHF. The CDR3 bases are TGCGCCAGCAGCTTGGATACAGCGCCCGATTCACCCCTCCACTTT.